This record covers a single T cell receptor (beta chain). Its antigen is not known. J lost 5 bases, V lost 8 bases, and 7 bases had no gene match. This CDR3 is 14 amino acids long. The germline gives CDR1 MNHEY, CDR2 SVGAGI. The data stem from a study of PD-L1 blockade in urothelial cancer. As for the study in general: Twenty-five of the 29 patients were men with bladder-origin urothelial cancer.

Time point given: pretreatment peripheral blood. Patients had locally advanced or metastatic urothelial carcinoma. TCR analog templates of synthetic origin were spiked into each PCR. Libraries were prepared by immunoSEQ multiplex PCR; TCRdb keeps only in-frame clonotypes and omits some of them. The repertoire holds about 80,000 clones, with around 81% as singletons. Broader study findings: Clonality of blood TCR below the median before treatment predicted better survival.

The TCR was taken from a man between 40 and 49 years old with urothelial cancer. This specimen was PBMCs, taken around atezolizumab (anti-PD-L1) treatment. V usage is TRBV6-5 and J usage is TRBJ2-1; TRBD2 matches at 9 bases. For the CDR3, the DNA is TGTGCCAGCTCAAGCGGGAGGCGACACAATGAGCAGTTCTTC. Its translation is CASSSGRRHNEQFF.